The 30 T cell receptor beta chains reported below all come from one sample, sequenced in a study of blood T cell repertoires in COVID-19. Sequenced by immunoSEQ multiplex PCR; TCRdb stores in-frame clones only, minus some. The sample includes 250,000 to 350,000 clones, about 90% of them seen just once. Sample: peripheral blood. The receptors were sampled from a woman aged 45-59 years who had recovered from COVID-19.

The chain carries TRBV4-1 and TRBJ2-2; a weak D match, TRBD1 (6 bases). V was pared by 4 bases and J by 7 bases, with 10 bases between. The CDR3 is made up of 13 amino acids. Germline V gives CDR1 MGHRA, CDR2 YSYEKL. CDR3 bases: TGCGCCAGCAGCCGTATACAGGGCGGGGAGCTGTTTTTT. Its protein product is CASSRIQGGELFF.

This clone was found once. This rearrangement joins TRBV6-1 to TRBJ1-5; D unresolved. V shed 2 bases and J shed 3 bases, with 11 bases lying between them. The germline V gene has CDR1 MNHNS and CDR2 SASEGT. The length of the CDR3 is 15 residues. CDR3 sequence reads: CASSEWRAANQPQHF. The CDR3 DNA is TGTGCCAGCAGTGAATGGAGGGCAGCCAATCAGCCCCAGCATTTT.

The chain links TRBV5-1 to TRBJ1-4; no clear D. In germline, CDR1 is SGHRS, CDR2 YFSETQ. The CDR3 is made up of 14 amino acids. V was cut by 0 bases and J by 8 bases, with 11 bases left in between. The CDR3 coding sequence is TGCGCCAGCAGCTTGGCCCCTTCCGGGGAAAAACTGTTTTTT. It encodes CASSLAPSGEKLFF. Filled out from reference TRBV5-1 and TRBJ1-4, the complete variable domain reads KAGVTQTPRYLIKTRGQQVTLSCSPISGHRSVSWYQQTPGQGLQFLFEYFSETQRNKGNFPGRFSGRQFSNSRSEMNVSTLELGDSALYLCASSLAPSGEKLFFGSGTQLSVL.

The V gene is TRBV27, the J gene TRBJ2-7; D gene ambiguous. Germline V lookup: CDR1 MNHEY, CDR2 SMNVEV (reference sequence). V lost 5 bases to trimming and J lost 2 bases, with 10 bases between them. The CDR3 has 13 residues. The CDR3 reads CASSTRQTYEQYF. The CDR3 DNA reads TGTGCCAGCAGTACCAGGCAAACCTACGAGCAGTACTTC.

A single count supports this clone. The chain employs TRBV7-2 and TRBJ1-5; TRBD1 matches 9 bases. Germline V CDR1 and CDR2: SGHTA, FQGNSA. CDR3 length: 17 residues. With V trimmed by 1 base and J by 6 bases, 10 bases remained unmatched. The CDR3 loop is CASSLVQGAFSGQPQHF. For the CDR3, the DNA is TGTGCCAGCAGCTTAGTACAGGGGGCATTTTCAGGTCAGCCCCAGCATTTT.

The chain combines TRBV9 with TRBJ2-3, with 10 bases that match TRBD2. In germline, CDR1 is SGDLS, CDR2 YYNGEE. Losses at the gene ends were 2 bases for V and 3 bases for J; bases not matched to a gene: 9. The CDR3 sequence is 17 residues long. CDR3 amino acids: CASSVNQAGGRTDTQYF. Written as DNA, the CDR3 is TGTGCCAGCAGCGTCAACCAAGCGGGGGGGAGGACAGATACGCAGTATTTT.

DNA of the CDR3: TGTGCCACCAGTAAGACAGGGGGCGCGGTAGATACGCAGTATTTT. Translated: CATSKTGGAVDTQYF. The rearrangement links TRBV24-1 to TRBJ2-3; 10 bases are a match to TRBD1. CDR3 length: 15 residues. Trimming at V came to 6 bases and at J to 5 bases, leaving 7 bases not matched to a gene. CDR1 and CDR2 (germline): KGHDR, SFDVKD.

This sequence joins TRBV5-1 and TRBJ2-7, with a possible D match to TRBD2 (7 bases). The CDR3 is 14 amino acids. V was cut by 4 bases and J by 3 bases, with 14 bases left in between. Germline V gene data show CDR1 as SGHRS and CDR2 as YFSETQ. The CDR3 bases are TGCGCCAGCAGCCGCGAGGGGGGGCTCTACGAGCAGTACTTC. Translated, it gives CASSREGGLYEQYF.

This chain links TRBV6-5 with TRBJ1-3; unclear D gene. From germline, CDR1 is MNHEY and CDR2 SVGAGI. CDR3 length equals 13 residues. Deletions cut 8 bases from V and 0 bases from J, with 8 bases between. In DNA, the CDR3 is TGTGCCAGCGACTGGAGCTCTGGAAACACCATATATTTT. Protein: CASDWSSGNTIYF.

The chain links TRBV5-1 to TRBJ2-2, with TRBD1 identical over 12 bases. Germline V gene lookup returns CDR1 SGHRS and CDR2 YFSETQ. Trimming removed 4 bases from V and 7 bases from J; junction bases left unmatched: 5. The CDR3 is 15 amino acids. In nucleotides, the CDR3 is TGCGCCAGCAGCCCGGGACAGGGGGCCGGCGGGGAGCTGTTTTTT. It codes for CASSPGQGAGGELFF.

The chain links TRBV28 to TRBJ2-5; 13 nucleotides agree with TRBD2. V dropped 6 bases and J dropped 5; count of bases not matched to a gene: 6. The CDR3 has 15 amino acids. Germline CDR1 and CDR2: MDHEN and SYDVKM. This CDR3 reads CASSILAGGRETQYF. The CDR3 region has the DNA TGTGCCAGCAGCATACTAGCGGGGGGGCGGGAGACCCAGTACTTC.

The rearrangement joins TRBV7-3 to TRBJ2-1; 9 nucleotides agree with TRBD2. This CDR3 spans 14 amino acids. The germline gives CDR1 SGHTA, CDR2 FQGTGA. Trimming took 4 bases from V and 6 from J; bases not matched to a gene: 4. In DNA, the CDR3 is TGTGCCAGCAGCTCCGGGACTAGCCGCAATGAGCAGTTCTTC. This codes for CASSSGTSRNEQFF.

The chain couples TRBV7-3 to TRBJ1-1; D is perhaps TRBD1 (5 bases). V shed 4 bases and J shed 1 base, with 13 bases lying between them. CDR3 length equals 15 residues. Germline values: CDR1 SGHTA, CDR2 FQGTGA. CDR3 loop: CASSSSGPPNTEAFF. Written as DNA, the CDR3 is TGTGCCAGCAGCTCCTCAGGGCCCCCGAACACTGAAGCTTTCTTT.

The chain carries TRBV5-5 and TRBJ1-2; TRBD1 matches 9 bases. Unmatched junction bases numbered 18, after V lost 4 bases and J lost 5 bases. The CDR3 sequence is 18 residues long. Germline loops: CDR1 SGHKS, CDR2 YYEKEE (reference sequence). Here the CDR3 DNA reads TGTGCCAGCAGCGGAACGTTCCGGGACAGGGTGCGGGAGTATGGCTACACCTTC. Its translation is CASSGTFRDRVREYGYTF.

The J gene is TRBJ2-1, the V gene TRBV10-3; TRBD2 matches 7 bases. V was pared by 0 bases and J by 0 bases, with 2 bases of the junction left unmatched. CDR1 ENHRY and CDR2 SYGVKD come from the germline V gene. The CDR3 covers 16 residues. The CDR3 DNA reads TGTGCCATCAGTGAGTCGAGCGGGGCCTCCTACAATGAGCAGTTCTTC. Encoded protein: CAISESSGASYNEQFF.

The CDR3 nucleotides are TGTGCCAGCAGCTTAAGCGGGGGCGGTTTGGAGACCCAGTACTTC. Its protein product is CASSLSGGGLETQYF. The chain combines TRBV7-3 with TRBJ2-5; D may be TRBD2 (7 bases). Trimming left V 1 base short and J 5 bases short, with 14 bases between. This CDR3 spans 15 amino acids. In germline, CDR1 is SGHTA, CDR2 FQGTGA.

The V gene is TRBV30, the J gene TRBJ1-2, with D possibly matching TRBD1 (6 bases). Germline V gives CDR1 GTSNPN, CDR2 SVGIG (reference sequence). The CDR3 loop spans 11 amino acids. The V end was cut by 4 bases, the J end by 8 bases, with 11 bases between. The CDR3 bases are TGTGCCTGGAACAGGGAGGGGGGCTACACCTTC. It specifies CAWNREGGYTF.

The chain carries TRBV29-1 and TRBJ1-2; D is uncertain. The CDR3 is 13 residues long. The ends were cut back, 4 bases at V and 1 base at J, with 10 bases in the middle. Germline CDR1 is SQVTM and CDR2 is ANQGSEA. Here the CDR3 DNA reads TGCAGCGTTGTGGTCGCGAGTAACTATGGCTACACCTTC. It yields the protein CSVVVASNYGYTF.

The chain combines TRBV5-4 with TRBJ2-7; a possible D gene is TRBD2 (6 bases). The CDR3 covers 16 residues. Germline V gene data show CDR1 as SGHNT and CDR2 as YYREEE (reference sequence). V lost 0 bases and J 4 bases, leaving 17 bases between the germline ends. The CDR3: CASSLASGDRIYEQYF. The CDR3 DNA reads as TGTGCCAGCAGCTTGGCCTCGGGGGATAGGATATACGAGCAGTACTTC.

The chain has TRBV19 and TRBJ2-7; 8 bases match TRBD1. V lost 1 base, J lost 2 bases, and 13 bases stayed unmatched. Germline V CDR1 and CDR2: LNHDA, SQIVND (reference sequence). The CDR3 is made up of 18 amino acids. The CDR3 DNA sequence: TGTGCCAGTAGTATAGTCAGTCCGGGACAGGTAACCACCTACGAGCAGTACTTC. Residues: CASSIVSPGQVTTYEQYF.

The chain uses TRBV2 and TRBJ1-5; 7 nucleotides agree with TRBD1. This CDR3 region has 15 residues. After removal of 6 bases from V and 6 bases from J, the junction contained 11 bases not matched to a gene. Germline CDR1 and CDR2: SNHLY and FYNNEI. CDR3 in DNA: TGTGCCAGCAGGAAACAGGGGTTGGGTATTCAGCCCCAGCATTTT. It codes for CASRKQGLGIQPQHF.

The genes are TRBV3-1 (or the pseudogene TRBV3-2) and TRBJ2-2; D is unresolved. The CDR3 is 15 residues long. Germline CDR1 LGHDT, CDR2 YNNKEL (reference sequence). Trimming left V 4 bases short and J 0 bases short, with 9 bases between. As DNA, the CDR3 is TGTGCCAGCAGCCGCGCAGGCCCGAACACCGGGGAGCTGTTTTTT. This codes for CASSRAGPNTGELFF.

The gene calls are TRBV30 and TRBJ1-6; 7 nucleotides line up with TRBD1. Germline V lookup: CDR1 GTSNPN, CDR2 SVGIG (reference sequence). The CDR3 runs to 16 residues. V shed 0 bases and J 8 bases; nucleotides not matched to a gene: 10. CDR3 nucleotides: TGTGCCTGGAGTGTACCTTGGGGACAGAGGGATTCACCCCTCCACTTT. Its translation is CAWSVPWGQRDSPLHF.

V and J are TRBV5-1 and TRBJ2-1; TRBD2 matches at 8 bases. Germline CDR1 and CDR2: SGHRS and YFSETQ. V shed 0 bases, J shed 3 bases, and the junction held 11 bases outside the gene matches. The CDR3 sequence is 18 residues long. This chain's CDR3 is CASSLGGGAGGIYNEQFF. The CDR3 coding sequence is TGCGCCAGCAGCTTGGGCGGAGGGGCGGGAGGCATCTACAATGAGCAGTTCTTC.

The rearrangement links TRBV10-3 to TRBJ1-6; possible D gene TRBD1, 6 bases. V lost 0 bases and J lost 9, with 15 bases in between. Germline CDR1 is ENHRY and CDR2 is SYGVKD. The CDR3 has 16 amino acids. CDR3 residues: CAISESAGAVGSPLHF. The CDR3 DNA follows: TGTGCCATCAGTGAGTCGGCGGGGGCGGTTGGTTCACCCCTCCACTTT.

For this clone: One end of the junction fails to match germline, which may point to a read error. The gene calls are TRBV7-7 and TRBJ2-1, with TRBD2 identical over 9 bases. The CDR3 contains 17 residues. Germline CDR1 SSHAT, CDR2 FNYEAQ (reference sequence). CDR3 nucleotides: TGTGCTAGCAGCCCTTTCGGGGGAGCGGGAGGTATAAATGAGCAGTTCTTC. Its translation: CASSPFGGAGGINEQFF.

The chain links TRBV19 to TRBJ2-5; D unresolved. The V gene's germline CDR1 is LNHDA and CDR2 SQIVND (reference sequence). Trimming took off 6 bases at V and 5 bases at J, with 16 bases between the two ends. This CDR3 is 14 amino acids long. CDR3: CASSPSVISETQYF. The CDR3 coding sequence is TGTGCCAGTAGCCCTTCGGTAATATCGGAGACCCAGTACTTC.

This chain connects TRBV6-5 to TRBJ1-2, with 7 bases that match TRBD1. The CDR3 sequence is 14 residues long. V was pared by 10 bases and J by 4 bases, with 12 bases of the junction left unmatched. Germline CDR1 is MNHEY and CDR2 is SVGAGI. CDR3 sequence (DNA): TGTGCCACCAACGAGGCGGCAGGGGGCTATGGCTACACCTTC. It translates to CATNEAAGGYGYTF.

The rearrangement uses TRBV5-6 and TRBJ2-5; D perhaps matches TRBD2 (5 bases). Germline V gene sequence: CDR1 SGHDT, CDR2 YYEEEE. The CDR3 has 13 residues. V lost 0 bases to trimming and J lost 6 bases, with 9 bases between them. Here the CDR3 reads CASSLAAGKTQYF. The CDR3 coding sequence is TGTGCCAGCAGCTTGGCGGCCGGGAAGACCCAGTACTTC. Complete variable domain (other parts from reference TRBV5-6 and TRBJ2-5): DAGVTQSPTHLIKTRGQQVTLRCSPKSGHDTVSWYQQALGQGPQFIFQYYEEEERQRGNFPDRFSGHQFPNYSSELNVNALLLGDSALYLCASSLAAGKTQYFGPGTRLLVL.

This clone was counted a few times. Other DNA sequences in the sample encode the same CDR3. The CDR3 nucleotides are TGTGCCAGCAGTTTAGAGGGGAGGGAGCAGTACTTC. Protein: CASSLEGREQYF. V usage is TRBV27 and J usage is TRBJ2-7; possibly TRBD2 for D (6 bases). Germline V lookup: CDR1 MNHEY, CDR2 SMNVEV (reference sequence). Trimming took 2 bases from V and 7 from J, leaving 9 bases between them. The CDR3 length is 12 residues.